This T cell receptor beta chain stems from a study of OX40 agonist ivuxolimab in advanced cancers. Overall study context: The dose-escalation cohort had hepatocellular carcinoma, melanoma, renal cell or head and neck cancer. Three patients responded partially, comprising one with hepatocellular carcinoma and two with cutaneous melanoma.

Only in-frame clones appear in the TCRdb table, and some are missing; sequencing was by immunoSEQ multiplex PCR. The repertoire consists of 75,000 to 90,000 clones, with about 81% occurring once and the leading ten covering about 7%. The CDR3 totals 14 residues. Germline V gene data show CDR1 as GTSNPN and CDR2 as SVGIG (reference sequence). V shed 0 bases and J shed 7 bases, with 12 bases lying between them. The J gene is TRBJ1-4, the V gene TRBV30; possible D gene TRBD1, 5 bases. Specimen: CD4+ or CD8+ T cells sorted from blood, collected in a trial of the OX40 agonist ivuxolimab. The clonotype comes from an adult with an advanced solid tumor such as melanoma, head and neck, liver or kidney cancer. The CDR3, as DNA: TGTGCCTGGAGTGTACGGGGCCGGGCTGAAAAACTGTTTTTT. It yields the protein CAWSVRGRAEKLFF.